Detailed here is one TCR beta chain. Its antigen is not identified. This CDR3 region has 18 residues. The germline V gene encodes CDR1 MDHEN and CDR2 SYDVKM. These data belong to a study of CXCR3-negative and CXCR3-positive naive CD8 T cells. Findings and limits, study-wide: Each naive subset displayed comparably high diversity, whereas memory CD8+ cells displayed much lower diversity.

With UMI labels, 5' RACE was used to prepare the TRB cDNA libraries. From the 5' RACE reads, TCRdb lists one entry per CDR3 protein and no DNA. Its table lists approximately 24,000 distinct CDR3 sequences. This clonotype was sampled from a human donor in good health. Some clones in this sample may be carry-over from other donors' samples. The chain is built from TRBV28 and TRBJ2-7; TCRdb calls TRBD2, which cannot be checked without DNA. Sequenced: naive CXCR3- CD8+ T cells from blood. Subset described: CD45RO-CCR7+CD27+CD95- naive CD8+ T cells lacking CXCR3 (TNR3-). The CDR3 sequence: CASSFRAGEDSYSYEQYF. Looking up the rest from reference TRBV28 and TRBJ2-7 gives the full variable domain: DVKVTQSSRYLVKRTGEKVFLECVQDMDHENMFWYRQDPGLGLRLIYFSYDVKMKEKGDIPEGYSVSREKKERFSLILESASTNQTSMYLCASSFRAGEDSYSYEQYFGPGTRLTVT.